This entry describes one T cell receptor beta chain. V was trimmed by 5 bases and J by 1 base, leaving 11 bases between them. Germline values: CDR1 MNHEY, CDR2 SMNVEV (reference sequence). The CDR3 is 15 residues long. Original methodology: Reference gene primer amplification in the assay estimated nucleated cell counts. Using immunoSEQ multiplex PCR, the repertoire was profiled, and TCRdb retains in-frame clones only, with some absent. V, J and clone size reflect that table, while D and trimming were determined from the DNA. The data show under 150,000 clones, about 91% seen once. This sample was included in a study of blood T cell repertoires in COVID-19. Study-wide context: Samples representing acute and convalescent COVID-19 were sourced from the United States, Italy and Spain. T cells, B-cell-depleted T cells, or PBMCs supplied cDNA or gDNA.

The sample taken for sequencing was peripheral blood. This TCR was sampled from a human donor in a cohort sampled during active COVID-19. This chain uses TRBV27 with TRBJ2-2; D uncertain. The CDR3: CASSTHNGNTGELFF. The CDR3 nucleotides are TGTGCCAGCAGTACACATAATGGGAACACCGGGGAGCTGTTTTTT.